This T cell receptor beta chain was documented in a study of CD8 T cells in Susac syndrome. Overall study context: Among the sequenced Susac syndrome patients, roughly six had active disease while fewer than 10 were in remission.

The V gene end was trimmed by 2 bases and the J gene end by 6 bases; junction bases not matched to a gene: 6. Germline V gene sequence: CDR1 KGHDR, CDR2 SFDVKD. This CDR3 is built from 15 residues. Reverse transcription of about 0.5 to 1 ug RNA was carried out with random hexamers. One entry per CDR3 protein, called by TCRdb with MiXCR from the immunoSEQ multiplex PCR reads. The profile shows more than 150,000 distinct CDR3 sequences, 90% to 96% of them singletons. The J gene is TRBJ2-5, the V gene TRBV24-1, with TRBD2 matching over 9 bases. Source material: CD4+ T cells from PBMCs. The source is a human donor with Susac syndrome. The CDR3 bases are TGTGCCACCAGTGATTCCAAGCGGGAGGTAAAGACCCAGTACTTC. Protein: CATSDSKREVKTQYF.